This TCR beta chain stems from a study of T cells in Graves' hyperthyroidism and ophthalmopathy (dated 2019 in TCRdb). About the investigation overall: Peripheral blood was collected at initial diagnosis, before any treatment. TCR V-J signatures able to tell the groups apart were searched for in a discovery cohort of 95 to 100 patients, of whom over 40 had Graves' ophthalmopathy and 55 to 60 had stable Graves' hyperthyroidism. After sampling, hyperthyroidism patients received methimazole starting at 30 mg daily, and ophthalmopathy patients received high-dose intravenous methylprednisolone. According to the paper, TCR Vbeta CDR3 sequencing was carried out on approximately 140 peripheral blood samples, which came from fewer than 50 ophthalmopathy, 75 to 80 hyperthyroidism and roughly 17 progressor patients. The study also compared thyroid tissue and blood T-cell repertoires from about six Graves' hyperthyroidism patients. The 100 discovery patients were randomly split 7:3 into training and test sets. Whether ophthalmopathy could be predicted prospectively was tested in an independent validation cohort made up of 18 to 20 hyperthyroidism patients plus 17 patients who later progressed to ophthalmopathy.

TCR beta CDR3 regions were amplified from RNA transcripts. For the first round of RT-PCR on the TCR CDR3, the HTBI primer set was used together with the Qiagen OneStep RT-PCR kit. The libraries were constructed in a second round of multiplex PCR and then size-selected and purified. Sequencing of the libraries was done on an Illumina HiSeq2000 using paired-end 100 bp reads. The authors' pipeline ran thus. SOAPnuke was used to process the raw data, with reads discarded if the reads contained adapters or uncalled bases, had a mean Phred below 15, or lacked an exact constant-primer or identifier match. COPE v1.2.5 was used to merge high-quality paired reads, and clonotypes were defined as unique nucleotide sequences. MiTCR v1.1 was used to align the clonotypes against IMGT TRBV, TRBD and TRBJ reference segments. The analysis included only V-J combinations with a frequency above 0.0001, which together covered 99% to 99.2% of the repertoires. The TCS score was defined as F50 (clonal expansion) divided by E x V (chaos), with BLOSUM62-based TCRdist calculated between CDR3 peptides within each V-J. Welch's t-statistics and random forest reduced 500 to 650 V-J features to 10 to 15, which were used in a naive Bayes classifier (R e1071). In TCRdb, the public reads were trimmed at Q25 with fastp and aligned with MiXCR, with productive beta chains retained. Every distinct CDR3 protein forms one entry, paired with its most common genes and DNA. TCRdb, rather than the study authors, made the V and J calls. This sample has around 110,000 distinct CDR3 sequences in its table, and about 17% of those were observed once. The top ten clones comprise about 42% of the sample.

Graves' hyperthyroidism was defined as stable when no progression to ophthalmopathy occurred over 18 months of follow-up. The hyperthyroidism patients were between 18 and 65 years old and newly diagnosed, with a disease duration of less than 2 months. The study excluded patients with uncontrolled infections, other autoimmune diseases, pregnancy or lactation. Clinical symptoms, serum thyroxine and TRAb, thyroid ultrasound, and orbital computed tomography formed the basis for the diagnoses. PBMCs were isolated from about 9 ml of fresh peripheral blood by Ficoll-Paque density gradient centrifugation. Total RNA was extracted using Trizol reagent, and RNA quality was assessed on an Agilent 2100 Bioanalyzer. Results the study describes overall, beyond this receptor: In validation, progression to ophthalmopathy was predicted by the model with nearly 71% sensitivity and 72.22% specificity, a median of approximately 7.1 months before onset. No statistical method was used to fix the sample size in advance, and group allocation was not hidden from the investigators. Most expanded thyroid clonotypes (frequency above 0.001) were also found in blood, which suggests that blood repertoires may mirror thyroid immune responses. A 13 V-J signature model separated ophthalmopathy from stable hyperthyroidism, with roughly 88% sensitivity and approximately 81% specificity in cross-validation and 80%/75% in testing.

This clonotype was counted many times. Its cognate antigen has yet to be identified. Base-call qualities are not available, and no considerably larger clone is one nucleotide away. The CDR3 measures 14 amino acids from cysteine to phenylalanine. Solely the CDR3 DNA is kept, with 42 bases framed from the first base. The V and J ends are trimmed by 4 bases and 8 bases, leaving 15 bases between them. The germline V gene yields MDHEN for CDR1 and SYDVKM for CDR2. Specimen: blood. The sequence came from a woman aged 50 to 65 with Graves' hyperthyroidism. The chain uses TRBV28 and TRBJ1-3; the D gene cannot be named for sure. The nucleotide sequence is TGTGCCAGCAGTTCTCCAGGAGTGGTATACACCATATATTTT. Translated, it gives CASSSPGVVYTIYF.